This T cell receptor (beta chain) was identified in a study of blood T cell repertoires in COVID-19. Looking at the study overall: The origin of the acute and convalescent COVID-19 samples was the United States, Italy and Spain. In each case, the material was cDNA or gDNA derived from T cells, B-cell-depleted T cells, or PBMCs.

Method: immunoSEQ multiplex PCR; TCRdb's copy keeps in-frame clones and lacks some. Here the sample spans approximately 150,000 clones, 84% being singletons. Looked up from germline, CDR1 is MNHEY and CDR2 is SVGEGT. The J segment lost 2 bases and the V segment lost 2 bases, leaving 13 bases of the junction unmatched. The CDR3 consists of 18 residues. Sequencing was done on a sample of peripheral blood. The rearrangement uses TRBV6-2 or TRBV6-3 and TRBJ1-2; 8 bases fit TRBD1. This TCR came from a man aged 55 to 70 with active or convalescent COVID-19. CDR3 DNA: TGTGCCAGCAGTTACCACCAAACCGGGACAGGTCAAAACTATGGCTACACCTTC. Protein sequence: CASSYHQTGTGQNYGYTF.